The clone carrying this TCR beta chain was seen a few times. The data stem from a study of T-cell memory formation after mild COVID-19. The CDR3 has 14 residues. V was shortened by 5 bases and J by 4 bases, with 12 bases between the two germline ends. Via MiXCR, TCRdb re-called the 5' RACE reads, giving one row per CDR3 protein. Here the sample spans 95,000 to 120,000 distinct CDR3 sequences, about a sixth being singletons. The rearrangement uses TRBV12-3 or TRBV12-4 and TRBJ2-1, with a possible D match to TRBD2 (5 bases). This sequence originates from a young man who had mild COVID-19 (a few samples of this study predate the infection). Cell type and time point are not known. Sequencing used PBMCs or a T cell subset sorted from them (not recorded which). Here the CDR3 DNA reads TGTGCCAGCAGTCCCAGCCGGGATTACAATGAGCAGTTCTTC. Residues: CASSPSRDYNEQFF.